This TCR beta chain was identified during a study of radiation and T cells in renal cell carcinoma. Overall study context: Nephrectomy followed 15 Gy stereotactic body radiation by 4 weeks. Study results and limitations: In blood, top tumor clones expanded by 2 weeks, shrinking by 4. No pretreatment tumor biopsies were available for baseline clonotypes.

TCRdb's copy holds only in-frame clones and misses some; the assay was immunoSEQ multiplex PCR. The sample comprises some 95,000 clones, 75% to 90% of which are singletons, and approximately 7.9% rests with the top ten. This CDR3 spans 14 amino acids. Germline lookup yields CDR1 MNHNS and CDR2 SASEGT. V gave up 7 bases and J gave up 0 bases, with 9 bases separating them. This clone has just one count. No antigen is known for it. The time point: baseline pretreatment blood. Treatment described: 15 Gy SBRT to primary tumor, nephrectomy 4 weeks later. Clear cell pathology was present in this patient's renal cell carcinoma.

V is TRBV6-1 and J is TRBJ1-4; D gene unclear. Here the sequenced sample was blood, taken from a patient whose treatment included radiotherapy and nephrectomy. The sequence was collected from a middle-aged man with renal cell carcinoma. For the CDR3, the DNA is TGTGCCAGCAAAGAAGTTGCAACTAATGAAAAACTGTTTTTT. This translates into CASKEVATNEKLFF.